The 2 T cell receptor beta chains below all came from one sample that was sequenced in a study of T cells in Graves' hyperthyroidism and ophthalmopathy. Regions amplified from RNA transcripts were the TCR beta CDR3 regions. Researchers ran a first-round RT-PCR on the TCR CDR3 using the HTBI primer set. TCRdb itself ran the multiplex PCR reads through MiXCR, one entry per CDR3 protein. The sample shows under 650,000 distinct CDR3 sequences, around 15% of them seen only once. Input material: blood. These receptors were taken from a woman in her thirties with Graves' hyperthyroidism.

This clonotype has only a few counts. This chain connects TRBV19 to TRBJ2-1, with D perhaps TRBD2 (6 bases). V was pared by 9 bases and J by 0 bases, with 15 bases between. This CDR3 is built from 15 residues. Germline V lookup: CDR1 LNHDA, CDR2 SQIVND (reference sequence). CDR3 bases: TGTGCCAGCGGAGGGGACTCCGTCTCCTACAATGAGCAGTTCTTC. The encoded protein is CASGGDSVSYNEQFF. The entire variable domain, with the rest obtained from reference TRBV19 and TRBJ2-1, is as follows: DGGITQSPKYLFRKEGQNVTLSCEQNLNHDAMYWYRQDPGQGLRLIYYSQIVNDFQKGDIAEGYSVSREKKESFPLTVTSAQKNPTAFYLCASGGDSVSYNEQFFGPGTRLTVL.

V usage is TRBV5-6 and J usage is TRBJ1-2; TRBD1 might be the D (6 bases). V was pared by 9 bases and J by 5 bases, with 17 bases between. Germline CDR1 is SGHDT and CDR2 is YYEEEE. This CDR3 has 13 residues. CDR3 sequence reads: CATTQGIGYGYTF. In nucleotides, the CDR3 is TGTGCCACAACCCAGGGGATTGGTTATGGCTACACCTTC.